The 23 T cell receptor beta chains reported below all come from one sample, sequenced in a study of cytomegalovirus exposure and HLA in healthy donors. The PCR made use of 60 Vbeta and 13 Jbeta primers. The data were produced by immunoSEQ multiplex PCR, yet TCRdb's version contains in-frame clones alone and is incomplete. The sample contains some 150,000 clones, approximately 81% of which appear only once. The sequencing sample was made of PBMCs. Receptors were obtained from a woman aged 18-29 years in good health and CMV-seronegative.

This chain connects TRBV2 to TRBJ2-5, with 11 bases identical to TRBD1. The CDR3 runs 15 residues. V lost 6 bases to trimming and J lost 5 bases; unmatched junction nucleotides: 8. Germline CDR1 reads SNHLY; CDR2 reads FYNNEI. The CDR3 DNA is TGTGCCAGCAGGCGGGACAGGGGGGGGGTGGAGACCCAGTACTTC. It translates to CASRRDRGGVETQYF. The full variable domain, rest sourced from reference TRBV2 and TRBJ2-5, is EPEVTQTPSHQVTQMGQEVILRCVPISNHLYFYWYRQILGQKVEFLVSFYNNEISEKSEIFDDQFSVERPDGSNFTLKIRSTKLEDSAMYFCASRRDRGGVETQYFGPGTRLLVL.

The rearrangement joins TRBV11-2 to TRBJ2-7, with D tentatively TRBD1 (6 bases). Germline CDR1 is SGHAT and CDR2 is FQNNGV. This CDR3 has 17 amino acids. Deletions cut 2 bases from V and 3 bases from J, with 20 bases between. The CDR3 region has the DNA TGTGCCAGCAGCTTATTGAGGGGGAGACAGAAAGACTACGAGCAGTACTTC. Amino acid sequence: CASSLLRGRQKDYEQYF.

This chain links TRBV28 with TRBJ1-5; D is unresolved. CDR3 length: 12 residues. V was trimmed by 6 bases and J by 7 bases, leaving 10 bases between them. Germline V gene data show CDR1 as MDHEN and CDR2 as SYDVKM. The CDR3 sequence: CASRRWSQPQHF. Here the CDR3 DNA reads TGTGCCAGCAGGCGGTGGAGCCAGCCCCAGCATTTT.

The chain has TRBV9 and TRBJ2-2; 11 bases line up with TRBD2. This CDR3 is built from 16 residues. V was clipped by 1 base and J by 3 bases; unmatched bases: 2. The germline CDR1 and CDR2 sequences are SGDLS and YYNGEE. This chain's CDR3 is CASSVPTSGDTGELFF. CDR3 bases: TGTGCCAGCAGCGTACCGACTAGCGGGGACACCGGGGAGCTGTTTTTT.

The rearrangement links TRBV6-5 to TRBJ2-1; 8 bases map to TRBD2. This CDR3 is built from 13 residues. Germline V gives CDR1 MNHEY, CDR2 SVGAGI. V shed 6 bases and J 8 bases; nucleotides not matched to a gene: 6. In DNA form, the CDR3 reads TGTGCCAGCAGCCGGGGGGGATTCGATGAGCAGTTCTTC. It codes for CASSRGGFDEQFF.

The sample holds one count of this clone. This chain connects TRBV15 to TRBJ2-7; D is undetermined. Germline CDR1 is LNHNV and CDR2 is YYDKDF (reference sequence). V shed 0 bases and J shed 1 base, with 7 bases lying between them. There are 14 residues in the CDR3. CDR3 residues: CATSRDRYSYEQYF. The CDR3 nucleotides are TGTGCCACCAGCAGAGACAGGTATTCCTACGAGCAGTACTTC.

This chain connects TRBV5-6 to TRBJ2-3; 10 bases are a match to TRBD1. The CDR3 runs 16 residues. V shed 1 base, J shed 2 bases, and the junction held 4 bases outside the gene matches. The germline CDR1 and CDR2 sequences are SGHDT and YYEEEE. The CDR3 bases are TGTGCCAGCAGCTTGAGGACAGGGGGGTACACAGATACGCAGTATTTT. Protein sequence: CASSLRTGGYTDTQYF.

This clone has a handful of counts. The V gene is TRBV28, the J gene TRBJ1-5; 8 bases align to TRBD1. This CDR3 has 17 amino acids. V was pared by 5 bases and J by 5 bases, with 14 bases of the junction left unmatched. From germline, CDR1 is MDHEN and CDR2 SYDVKM. CDR3 nucleotide sequence: TGTGCCAGCAGTCCCCCCGCGTGGACAGGGCCCCATCAGCCCCAGCATTTT. Amino acid sequence: CASSPPAWTGPHQPQHF. The variable domain in full, with the rest retrieved from reference TRBV28 and TRBJ1-5, is DVKVTQSSRYLVKRTGEKVFLECVQDMDHENMFWYRQDPGLGLRLIYFSYDVKMKEKGDIPEGYSVSREKKERFSLILESASTNQTSMYLCASSPPAWTGPHQPQHFGDGTRLSIL.

The genes are TRBV6-6 and TRBJ1-5, with D possibly being TRBD1 (6 bases). The germline V gene has CDR1 MNHNY and CDR2 SVGAGI (reference sequence). The V and J ends lost 6 bases and 6 bases respectively, with 12 bases between them. The length of the CDR3 is 13 residues. CDR3 coding DNA: TGTGCCAGCAGACAGGGTCAGGGTCAGCCCCAGCATTTT. This codes for CASRQGQGQPQHF.

This sequence joins TRBV5-1 and TRBJ1-4, with 7 bases fitting TRBD1. V dropped 0 bases and J dropped 0; count of bases not matched to a gene: 8. This CDR3 is built from 18 residues. Germline CDR1 SGHRS, CDR2 YFSETQ. The CDR3 DNA is TGCGCCAGCAGCTTGGGTCGGGACAGCTATGCAACTAATGAAAAACTGTTTTTT. Its translation is CASSLGRDSYATNEKLFF. Full variable domain (rest looked up from reference TRBV5-1 and TRBJ1-4): KAGVTQTPRYLIKTRGQQVTLSCSPISGHRSVSWYQQTPGQGLQFLFEYFSETQRNKGNFPGRFSGRQFSNSRSEMNVSTLELGDSALYLCASSLGRDSYATNEKLFFGSGTQLSVL.

This sequence joins TRBV27 and TRBJ1-6; 11 nucleotides line up with TRBD1. After removal of 2 bases from V and 9 bases from J, the junction contained 9 bases not matched to a gene. Germline V gives CDR1 MNHEY, CDR2 SMNVEV (reference sequence). CDR3 length equals 17 residues. The CDR3 spells CASSLPRDRGSISPLHF. For the CDR3, the DNA is TGTGCCAGCAGTTTACCGAGGGACAGGGGGTCGATTTCACCCCTCCACTTT.

Regarding this clone: The same CDR3 also results from other DNA sequences found in this sample. This rearrangement joins TRBV14 to TRBJ2-7; 14 bases are shared with TRBD2. Germline V gene sequence: CDR1 SGHDN, CDR2 FVKESK. The CDR3 contains 18 residues. Unmatched junction bases numbered 10, after V lost 3 bases and J lost 3 bases. The DNA for the CDR3 is TGTGCCAGCAGCCATGGACTAGCGGGAGGCCACGCCTTCTACGAGCAGTACTTC. It yields the protein CASSHGLAGGHAFYEQYF. The variable domain in full, with the rest retrieved from reference TRBV14 and TRBJ2-7, is EAGVTQFPSHSVIEKGQTVTLRCDPISGHDNLYWYRRVMGKEIKFLLHFVKESKQDESGMPNNRFLAERTGGTYSTLKVQPAELEDSGVYFCASSHGLAGGHAFYEQYFGPGTRLTVT.

This clone was seen just once. V and J are TRBV19 and TRBJ2-1, with D perhaps matching TRBD1 (6 bases). The V and J ends lost 5 bases and 1 base respectively, with 9 bases between them. This CDR3 is built from 14 residues. The germline CDR1 and CDR2 sequences are LNHDA and SQIVND (reference sequence). The CDR3 coding sequence is TGTGCCAGTAGTCCGGACAGATCCTACAATGAGCAGTTCTTC. This sequence encodes CASSPDRSYNEQFF.

The gene calls are TRBV6-6 and TRBJ2-3; TRBD2 agrees at 8 bases. There are 15 residues in the CDR3. Germline trimming cut 6 bases from V and 1 base from J; bases unmatched to any gene: 6. Looked up from germline, CDR1 is MNHNY and CDR2 is SVGAGI (reference sequence). CDR3 in DNA: TGTGCCAGCAGCCCAGCGGGAGCCGGCACAGATACGCAGTATTTT. Amino acids: CASSPAGAGTDTQYF.

The gene calls are TRBV5-4 and TRBJ1-1; 9 nucleotides match TRBD1. The CDR3 spans 15 residues. The germline gives CDR1 SGHNT, CDR2 YYREEE (reference sequence). V gave up 2 bases and J gave up 3 bases; unmatched junction bases: 5. CDR3 sequence: CASSLQGARDTEAFF. The CDR3 DNA follows: TGTGCCAGCAGCTTACAGGGGGCGAGGGACACTGAAGCTTTCTTT.

The rearrangement uses TRBV5-1 and TRBJ2-7; D is undetermined. The V and J ends lost 1 base and 1 base respectively, with 6 bases between them. The CDR3 loop spans 13 amino acids. Germline assignment: CDR1 SGHRS and CDR2 YFSETQ. The CDR3 nucleotides read TGCGCCAGCAGCTTGACACAGTCCTACGAGCAGTACTTC. Protein: CASSLTQSYEQYF.

This clone was seen a single time. The rearrangement uses TRBV6-1 and TRBJ2-3, with 12 bases matching TRBD2. The trim removed 8 bases at V and 2 bases at J, leaving 2 bases unmatched. This CDR3 region has 14 residues. CDR1 is MNHNS and CDR2 is SASEGT in the germline V gene. Written as DNA, the CDR3 is TGTGCCAGCCTAGCGGGGGGGATCACAGATACGCAGTATTTT. This gives the protein CASLAGGITDTQYF.

In this sample, this clone turned up a few times. The chain combines TRBV27 with TRBJ2-5, with D perhaps TRBD2 (5 bases). Germline CDR1 MNHEY, CDR2 SMNVEV (reference sequence). CDR3 length: 14 residues. V lost 6 bases and J lost 5, with 16 bases in between. CDR3 region: CASSLEGRSETQYF. CDR3 coding DNA: TGTGCCAGCAGCCTAGAGGGTAGGTCGGAGACCCAGTACTTC.

The CDR3: CASRWGQSSWYQETQYF. The CDR3 DNA sequence: TGCGCCAGCAGATGGGGACAGAGTTCTTGGTACCAAGAGACCCAGTACTTC. The rearrangement joins TRBV10-2 to TRBJ2-5, with 7 nucleotides matching TRBD1. This CDR3 has 17 amino acids. Germline V gives CDR1 WSHSY, CDR2 SAAADI. Trimming cost V 6 bases and J 0 bases; bases outside gene matches: 13.

This chain joins TRBV5-4 and TRBJ2-2; maybe TRBD2 (6 bases). This CDR3 is 16 amino acids long. CDR1 is SGHNT and CDR2 is YYREEE in the germline V gene (reference sequence). V was trimmed by 0 bases and J by 2 bases, leaving 11 bases between them. The CDR3 DNA reads TGTGCCAGCAGCTTGGGGTCGGGGGTTAACACCGGGGAGCTGTTTTTT. Translated, it gives CASSLGSGVNTGELFF. Complete variable domain (other parts from reference TRBV5-4 and TRBJ2-2): ETGVTQSPTHLIKTRGQQVTLRCSSQSGHNTVSWYQQALGQGPQFIFQYYREEENGRGNFPPRFSGLQFPNYSSELNVNALELDDSALYLCASSLGSGVNTGELFFGEGSRLTVL.

The rearrangement joins TRBV9 to TRBJ2-3; D is unresolved. In germline, CDR1 is SGDLS, CDR2 YYNGEE. Trimming cost V 3 bases and J 2 bases, with 4 bases left between them. The CDR3 runs to 12 residues. The CDR3, as DNA: TGTGCCAGCAGCGAGCACACAGATACGCAGTATTTT. It is translated as CASSEHTDTQYF. Filled out from reference TRBV9 and TRBJ2-3, the complete variable domain reads DSGVTQTPKHLITATGQRVTLRCSPRSGDLSVYWYQQSLDQGLQFLIQYYNGEERAKGNILERFSAQQFPDLHSELNLSSLELGDSALYFCASSEHTDTQYFGPGTRLTVL.

The CDR3 DNA follows: TGTGCCAGCAGCTCTATCGGGACACAAGGGGAGACCCAGTACTTC. Its protein product is CASSSIGTQGETQYF. The chain uses TRBV11-2 and TRBJ2-5; D perhaps matches TRBD1 (6 bases). Germline V gene sequence: CDR1 SGHAT, CDR2 FQNNGV. The CDR3 contains 15 residues. V was pared by 4 bases and J by 5 bases, with 17 bases between.

V gene TRBV6-9 combines with J gene TRBJ2-7; 8 bases line up with TRBD1. Germline V gene sequence: CDR1 MNHGY, CDR2 SVAAGI. Trimming at V came to 6 bases and at J to 6 bases, leaving 13 bases not matched to a gene. CDR3 length equals 15 residues. CDR3 sequence: CASSNGDRWTFEQYF. As DNA, the CDR3 is TGTGCCAGCAGCAACGGGGACAGGTGGACTTTCGAGCAGTACTTC.